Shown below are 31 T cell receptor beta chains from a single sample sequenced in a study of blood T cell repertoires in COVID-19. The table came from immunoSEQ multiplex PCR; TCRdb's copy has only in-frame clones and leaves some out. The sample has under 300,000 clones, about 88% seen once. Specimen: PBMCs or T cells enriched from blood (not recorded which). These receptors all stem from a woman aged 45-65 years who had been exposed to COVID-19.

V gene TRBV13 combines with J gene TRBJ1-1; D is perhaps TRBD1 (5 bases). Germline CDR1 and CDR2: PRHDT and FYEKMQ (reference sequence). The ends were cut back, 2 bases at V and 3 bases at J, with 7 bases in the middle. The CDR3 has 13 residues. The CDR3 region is CASSLSGDTEAFF. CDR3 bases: TGTGCCAGCAGCTTATCGGGGGACACTGAAGCTTTCTTT.

The CDR3 sequence: CASSQGGLRDTQYF. For the CDR3, the DNA is TGCGCCAGCAGCCAAGGAGGCCTCCGGGATACGCAGTATTTT. J is TRBJ2-3 and V is TRBV4-3, with D hard to call. CDR1 and CDR2 from the germline V gene are LGHNA and YSLEER. Trimming left V 1 base short and J 6 bases short, with 11 bases between. This CDR3 has 14 amino acids.

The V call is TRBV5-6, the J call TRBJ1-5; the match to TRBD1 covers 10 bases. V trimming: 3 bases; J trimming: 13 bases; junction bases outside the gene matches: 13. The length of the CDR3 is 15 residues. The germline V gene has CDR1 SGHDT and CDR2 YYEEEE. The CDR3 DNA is TGTGCCAGCAGCTCCCAAGGGACAGGGGCCTTCAATCAGCATTTT. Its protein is CASSSQGTGAFNQHF. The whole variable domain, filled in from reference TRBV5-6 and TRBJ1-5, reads DAGVTQSPTHLIKTRGQQVTLRCSPKSGHDTVSWYQQALGQGPQFIFQYYEEEERQRGNFPDRFSGHQFPNYSSELNVNALLLGDSALYLCASSSQGTGAFNQHFGDGTRLSIL.

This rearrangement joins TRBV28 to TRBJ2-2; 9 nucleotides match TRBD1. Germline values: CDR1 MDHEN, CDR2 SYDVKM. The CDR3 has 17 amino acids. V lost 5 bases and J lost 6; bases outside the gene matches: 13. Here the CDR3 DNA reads TGTGCCAGCAGTCTTTCAGGGACAGGGTCGATAGCCGGGGAGCTGTTTTTT. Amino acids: CASSLSGTGSIAGELFF.

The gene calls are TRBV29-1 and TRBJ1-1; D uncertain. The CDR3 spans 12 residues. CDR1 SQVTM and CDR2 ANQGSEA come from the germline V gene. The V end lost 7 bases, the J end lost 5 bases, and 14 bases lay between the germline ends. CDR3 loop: CSATPGGTEAFF. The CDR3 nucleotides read TGCAGCGCCACCCCCGGAGGTACTGAAGCTTTCTTT.

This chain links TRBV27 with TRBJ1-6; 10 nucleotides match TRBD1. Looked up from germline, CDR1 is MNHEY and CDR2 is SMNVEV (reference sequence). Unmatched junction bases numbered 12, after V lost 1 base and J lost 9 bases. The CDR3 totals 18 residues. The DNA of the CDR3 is TGTGCCAGCAGTTTATTGGGGGGGATGGGACAGGGGATTTCACCCCTCCACTTT. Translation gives CASSLLGGMGQGISPLHF.

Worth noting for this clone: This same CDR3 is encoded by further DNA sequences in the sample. This chain's CDR3 is CASSLGAGERNTEAFF. CDR3 nucleotide sequence: TGCGCCAGCAGCTTGGGGGCAGGGGAGCGGAACACTGAAGCTTTCTTT. The chain is built from TRBV5-1 and TRBJ1-1; tentative D call: TRBD1 (6 bases). V was shortened by 0 bases and J by 1 base, with 13 bases between the two germline ends. The CDR3 sequence is 16 residues long. Germline V gene sequence: CDR1 SGHRS, CDR2 YFSETQ.

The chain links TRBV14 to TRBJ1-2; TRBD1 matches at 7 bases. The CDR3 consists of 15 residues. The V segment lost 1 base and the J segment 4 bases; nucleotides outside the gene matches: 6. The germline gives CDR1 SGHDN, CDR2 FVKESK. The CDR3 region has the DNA TGTGCCAGCAGCCAAGCCGGGACAGCCGTCTATGGCTACACCTTC. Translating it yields CASSQAGTAVYGYTF.

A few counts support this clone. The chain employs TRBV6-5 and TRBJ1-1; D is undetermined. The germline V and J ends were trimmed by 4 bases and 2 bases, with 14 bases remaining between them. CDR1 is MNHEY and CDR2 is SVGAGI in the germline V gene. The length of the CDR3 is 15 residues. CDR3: CASSSPSRPNTEAFF. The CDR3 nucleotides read TGTGCCAGCAGTTCCCCCAGCAGGCCCAACACTGAAGCTTTCTTT.

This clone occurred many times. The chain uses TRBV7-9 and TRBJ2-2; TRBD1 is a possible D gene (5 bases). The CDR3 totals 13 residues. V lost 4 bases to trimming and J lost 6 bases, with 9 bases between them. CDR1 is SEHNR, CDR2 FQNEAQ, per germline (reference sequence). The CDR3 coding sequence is TGTGCCAGCAGCTGGGGCTCCCCCGGGGAGCTGTTTTTT. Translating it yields CASSWGSPGELFF.

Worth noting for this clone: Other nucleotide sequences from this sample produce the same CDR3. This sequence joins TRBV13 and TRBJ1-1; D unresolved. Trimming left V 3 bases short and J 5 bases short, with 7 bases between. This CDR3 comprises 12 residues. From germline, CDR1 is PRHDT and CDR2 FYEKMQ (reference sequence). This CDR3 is CASSFGGTEAFF. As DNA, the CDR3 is TGTGCCAGCAGCTTCGGCGGTACTGAAGCTTTCTTT.

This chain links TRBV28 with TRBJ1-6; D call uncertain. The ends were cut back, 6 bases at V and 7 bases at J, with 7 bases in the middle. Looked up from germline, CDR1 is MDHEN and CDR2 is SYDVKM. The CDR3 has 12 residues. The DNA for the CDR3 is TGTGCCAGCAGGAGAGGCAATTCACCCCTCCACTTT. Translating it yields CASRRGNSPLHF.

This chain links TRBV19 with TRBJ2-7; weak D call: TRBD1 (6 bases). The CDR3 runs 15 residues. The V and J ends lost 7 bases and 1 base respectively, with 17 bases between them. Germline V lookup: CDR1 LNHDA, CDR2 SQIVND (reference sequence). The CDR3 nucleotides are TGTGCCAGTACCTTACAGGGAAGTGGATCCTACGAGCAGTACTTC. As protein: CASTLQGSGSYEQYF.

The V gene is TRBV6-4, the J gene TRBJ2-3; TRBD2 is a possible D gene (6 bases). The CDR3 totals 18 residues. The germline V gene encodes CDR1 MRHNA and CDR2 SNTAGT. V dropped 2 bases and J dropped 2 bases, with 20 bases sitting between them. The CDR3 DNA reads TGTGCCAGCAGTGACCGCGGGGATGGCGAGGTCTTCACAGATACGCAGTATTTT. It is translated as CASSDRGDGEVFTDTQYF.

In nucleotides, the CDR3 is TGTGCCAGCAGCCGGGTTTACACTGAAGCTTTCTTT. It is translated as CASSRVYTEAFF. The chain employs TRBV13 and TRBJ1-1, with D uncertain. The CDR3 loop spans 12 amino acids. Trimming pared 5 bases from V and 3 bases from J, leaving 7 bases between. Germline V gives CDR1 PRHDT, CDR2 FYEKMQ (reference sequence).

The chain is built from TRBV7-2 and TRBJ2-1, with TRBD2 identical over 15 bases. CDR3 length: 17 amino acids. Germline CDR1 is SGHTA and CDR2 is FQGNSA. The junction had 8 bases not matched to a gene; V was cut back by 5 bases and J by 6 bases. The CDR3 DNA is TGTGCCAGCAGCCTTGGGACTAGCGGGGGGTTTGGCAATGAGCAGTTCTTC. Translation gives CASSLGTSGGFGNEQFF.

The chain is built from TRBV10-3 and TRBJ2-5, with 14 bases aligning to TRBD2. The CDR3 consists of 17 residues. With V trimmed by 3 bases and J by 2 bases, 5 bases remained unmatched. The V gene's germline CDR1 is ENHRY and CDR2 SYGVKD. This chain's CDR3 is CAISEPGLAGGQETQYF. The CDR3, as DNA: TGTGCCATCAGTGAACCCGGACTAGCGGGGGGTCAAGAGACCCAGTACTTC.

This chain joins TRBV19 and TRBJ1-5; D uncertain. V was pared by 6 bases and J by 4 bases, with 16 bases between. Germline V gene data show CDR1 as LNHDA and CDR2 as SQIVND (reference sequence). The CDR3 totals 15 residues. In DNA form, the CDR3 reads TGTGCCAGTAGACTCCGAGCAAACGATAATCAGCCCCAGCATTTT. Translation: CASRLRANDNQPQHF.

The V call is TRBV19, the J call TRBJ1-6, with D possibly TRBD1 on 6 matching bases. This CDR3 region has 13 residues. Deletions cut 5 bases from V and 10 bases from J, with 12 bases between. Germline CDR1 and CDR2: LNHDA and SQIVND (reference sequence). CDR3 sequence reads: CASSGNRASPLHF. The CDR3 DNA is TGTGCCAGTAGTGGTAACAGGGCGTCACCCCTCCACTTT.

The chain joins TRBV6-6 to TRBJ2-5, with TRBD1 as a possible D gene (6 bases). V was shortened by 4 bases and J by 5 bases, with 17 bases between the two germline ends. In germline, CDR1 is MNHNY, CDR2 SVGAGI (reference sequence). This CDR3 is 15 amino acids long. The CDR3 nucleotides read TGTGCCAGCAGTTTAACCCCCACAGGGTCGGAGACCCAGTACTTC. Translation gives CASSLTPTGSETQYF.

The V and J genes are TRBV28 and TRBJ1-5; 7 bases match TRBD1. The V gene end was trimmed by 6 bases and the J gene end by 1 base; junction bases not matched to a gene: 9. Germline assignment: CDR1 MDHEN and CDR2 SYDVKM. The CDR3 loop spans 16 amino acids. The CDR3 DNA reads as TGTGCCAGCAGGCGACGACAGGGTATGAGCAATCAGCCCCAGCATTTT. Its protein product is CASRRRQGMSNQPQHF.

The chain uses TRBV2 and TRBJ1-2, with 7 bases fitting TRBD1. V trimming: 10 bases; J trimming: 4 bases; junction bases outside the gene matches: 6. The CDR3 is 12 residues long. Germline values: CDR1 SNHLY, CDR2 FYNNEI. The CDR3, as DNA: TGTGCCATCCAGGGGGGAGGCTATGGCTACACCTTC. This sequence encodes CAIQGGGYGYTF. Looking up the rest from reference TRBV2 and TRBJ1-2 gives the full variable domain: EPEVTQTPSHQVTQMGQEVILRCVPISNHLYFYWYRQILGQKVEFLVSFYNNEISEKSEIFDDQFSVERPDGSNFTLKIRSTKLEDSAMYFCAIQGGGYGYTFGSGTRLTVV.

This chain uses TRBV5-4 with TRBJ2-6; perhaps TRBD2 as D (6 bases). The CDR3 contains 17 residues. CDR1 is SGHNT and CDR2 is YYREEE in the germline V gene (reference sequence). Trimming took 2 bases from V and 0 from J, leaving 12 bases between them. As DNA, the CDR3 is TGTGCCAGCAGCTTTCTTAGCGGAGACTCTGGGGCCAACGTCCTGACTTTC. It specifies CASSFLSGDSGANVLTF.

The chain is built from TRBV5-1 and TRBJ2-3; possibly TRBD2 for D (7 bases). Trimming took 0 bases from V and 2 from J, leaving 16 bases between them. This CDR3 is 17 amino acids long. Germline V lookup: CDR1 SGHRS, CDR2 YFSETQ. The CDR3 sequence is CASSLATGGGYTDTQYF. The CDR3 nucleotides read TGCGCCAGCAGCTTGGCAACGGGGGGCGGGTACACAGATACGCAGTATTTT.

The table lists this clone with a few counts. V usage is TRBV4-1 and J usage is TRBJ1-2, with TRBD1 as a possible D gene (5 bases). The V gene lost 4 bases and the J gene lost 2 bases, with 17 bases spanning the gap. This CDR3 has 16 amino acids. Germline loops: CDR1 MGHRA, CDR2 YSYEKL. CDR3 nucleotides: TGCGCCAGCAGCCCTGAGGGACTCACAAACAACTATGGCTACACCTTC. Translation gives CASSPEGLTNNYGYTF.

The CDR3, as DNA: TGCGCCAGCAGCCACCGAACAGCTCCGGGACAGGGACCTAACACTGAAGCTTTCTTT. This encodes CASSHRTAPGQGPNTEAFF. V and J are TRBV4-1 and TRBJ1-1; 9 bases map to TRBD1. CDR1 is MGHRA, CDR2 YSYEKL, per germline. V shed 3 bases and J 2 bases; nucleotides not matched to a gene: 16. This CDR3 is 19 amino acids long.

The CDR3 reads CASSPPGLAGARETQYF. In DNA, the CDR3 is TGTGCCAGCAGTCCTCCAGGACTAGCGGGGGCTAGAGAGACCCAGTACTTC. The chain carries TRBV28 and TRBJ2-5; TRBD2 aligns across 13 bases. The CDR3 runs 17 residues. Per the germline V gene, CDR1 is MDHEN and CDR2 is SYDVKM. V lost 5 bases and J lost 4; bases outside the gene matches: 10.

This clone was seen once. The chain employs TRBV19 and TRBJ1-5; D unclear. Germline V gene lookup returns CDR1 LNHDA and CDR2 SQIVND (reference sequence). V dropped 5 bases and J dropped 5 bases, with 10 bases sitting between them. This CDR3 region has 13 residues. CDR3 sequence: CASSLGRDQPQHF. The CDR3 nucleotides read TGTGCCAGTAGTCTGGGGAGAGATCAGCCCCAGCATTTT.

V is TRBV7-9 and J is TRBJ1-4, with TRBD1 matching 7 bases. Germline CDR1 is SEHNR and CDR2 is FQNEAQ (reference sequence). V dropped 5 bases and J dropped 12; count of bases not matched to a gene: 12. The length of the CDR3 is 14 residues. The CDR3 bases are TGTGCCAGCAGCCGGACAGGAGGTTTGGGGGAACTGTTTTTT. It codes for CASSRTGGLGELFF.

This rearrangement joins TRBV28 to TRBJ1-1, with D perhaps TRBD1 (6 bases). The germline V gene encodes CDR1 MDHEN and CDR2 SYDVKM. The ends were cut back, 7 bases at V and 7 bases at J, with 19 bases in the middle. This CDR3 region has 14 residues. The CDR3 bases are TGTGCCAGCAAGCCGACAGGAATTGCGGTTGAAGCTTTCTTT. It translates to CASKPTGIAVEAFF.

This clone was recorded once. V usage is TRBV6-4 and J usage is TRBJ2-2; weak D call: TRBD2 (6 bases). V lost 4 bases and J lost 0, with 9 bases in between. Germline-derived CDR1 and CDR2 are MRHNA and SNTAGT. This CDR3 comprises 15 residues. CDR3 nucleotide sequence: TGTGCCAGCAGTGTAGGAGGGGCGAACACCGGGGAGCTGTTTTTT. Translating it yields CASSVGGANTGELFF.